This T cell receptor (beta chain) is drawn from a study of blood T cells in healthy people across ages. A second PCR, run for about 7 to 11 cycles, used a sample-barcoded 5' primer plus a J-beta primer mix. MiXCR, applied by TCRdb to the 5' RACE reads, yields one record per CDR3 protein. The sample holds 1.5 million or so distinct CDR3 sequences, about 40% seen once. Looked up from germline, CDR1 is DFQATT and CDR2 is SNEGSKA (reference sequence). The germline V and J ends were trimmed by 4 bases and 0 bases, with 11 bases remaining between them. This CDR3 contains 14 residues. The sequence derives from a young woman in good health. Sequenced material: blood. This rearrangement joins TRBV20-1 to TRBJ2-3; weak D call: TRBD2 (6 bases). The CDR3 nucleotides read TGCAGTGCTACGGGAGCGGGTAGCACAGATACGCAGTATTTT. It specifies CSATGAGSTDTQYF.